This T cell receptor (beta chain) was profiled in a study of patients and donors after allogeneic stem cell transplantation. TCRdb passed the RT-PCR reads through MiXCR, listing each CDR3 protein once. The table has roughly 880,000 distinct CDR3 sequences, roughly 18% seen once; the top ten hold roughly 6%. This clonotype was counted a few times. The germline V and J ends were trimmed by 6 bases and 3 bases, with 12 bases remaining between them. Germline CDR1 SEHNR, CDR2 FQNEAQ (reference sequence). CDR3 size: 13 residues. Material for sequencing was blood, either unsorted or a sorted T cell fraction (not recorded which). This sequence joins TRBV7-9 and TRBJ2-7; D gene unclear. This sequence originates from a human donor who was either an allogeneic HSCT recipient or a stem cell or donor lymphocyte infusion donor (not recorded which). It is not recorded whose cells these are; they may come from a transplant donor. In DNA, the CDR3 is TGTGCCAGCAGTCCCTGGTTGAACTACGAGCAGTACTTC. This translates into CASSPWLNYEQYF.